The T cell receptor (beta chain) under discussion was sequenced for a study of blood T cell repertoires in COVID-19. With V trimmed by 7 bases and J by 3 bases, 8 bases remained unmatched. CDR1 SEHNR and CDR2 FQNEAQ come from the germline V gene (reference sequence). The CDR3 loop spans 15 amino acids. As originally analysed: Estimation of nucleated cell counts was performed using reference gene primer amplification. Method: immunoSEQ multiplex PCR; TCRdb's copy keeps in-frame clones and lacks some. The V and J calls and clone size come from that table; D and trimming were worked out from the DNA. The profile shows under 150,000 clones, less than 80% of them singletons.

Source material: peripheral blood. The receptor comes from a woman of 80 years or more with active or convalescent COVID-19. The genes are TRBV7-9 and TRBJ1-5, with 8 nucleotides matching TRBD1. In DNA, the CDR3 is TGTGCCAGCACCGAACTGACAGGGGTCAATCAGCCCCAGCATTTT. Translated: CASTELTGVNQPQHF.